This T cell receptor beta chain was sequenced for a study of cytomegalovirus exposure and HLA in healthy donors (dated by TCRdb to about 2017). The study in broad terms: In an earlier analysis of roughly 590 of the donors, roughly 300 Gb of sequence data and 90 million to 120 million unique TCR beta sequences from about 180 million T cells were reported. Among around 400 genotyped donors of the cohort, an average of around 220,000 unique TCR beta nucleotide sequences was sequenced per donor, of which about 19% were non-productive. The study was designed to test whether signatures of past pathogen exposure could be identified by cataloging public T cell receptors. HLA typing covered class I and class II loci at four-digit resolution. The number of donors typed differed by locus, with 629-630 for A, B, C, DRB1 and DQB1, 522 for DQA1, approximately 570 for DPA1, and approximately 470 for DPB1. A later analysis re-analyzed previously published TCR beta repertoires from 600 to 850 donors and added high-resolution HLA genotyping to study TCR occurrence patterns. All discovery cohort repertoires had been generated on a single sequencing platform. The study profiled the T cell repertoires of 666 subjects by immunosequencing and related them to cytomegalovirus serostatus. Alongside the repertoire data, information on donor age, sex, ethnicity and CMV serostatus was compiled. High-throughput TCR immunosequencing, statistical association of individual TCRs with disease status, and machine learning were combined to predict cytomegalovirus infection status. Roughly 300 gigabases of sequencing data and approximately 84 million unique TCR sequences were included in an early release covering about 620 HLA-typed donors. Roughly five DR-DQ haplotypes were handled as single units for association and clustering because linkage in the cohort was strong. In an earlier analysis of 587 of the donors, high-throughput TCR beta sequencing was used to judge whether each TCR beta V gene segment behaved as functional or pseudogenic. The genetic ancestry cluster associated with self-reported Caucasian donors included roughly 84% of the roughly 390 genotyped donors. A later genetic analysis used genome-wide SNP genotypes for about three fifths of the 666 donors, treating that subset as a discovery cohort. Along with the approximately 600-subject first cohort, a separate validation cohort of around 110 different subjects was used. Rather than using new phenotypic data, the later analysis identified candidate immune exposures from TCR beta sequences and from how often those sequences occurred across donors.

The investigation overall reported the following: Because HLA typing was unavailable for some donors at each locus, only the typed subset was used in association tests. In a later analysis, HLA-associated TCR beta chains were found to be more clonally expanded and to have lower generation probabilities than equally common non-associated chains. Some IMGT-functional V segments, including TRBV6-2 and TRBV6-3, could not be told apart with the 87-base-pair reads, so those segments were excluded. Correlated functional status among segregating V segments might be attributable to linkage disequilibrium, but an unknown experimental factor could not be ruled out. In a later analysis, around 15,000 TCR beta sequences were associated with specific HLA alleles at a false discovery rate of 0.05. According to the authors, the approach could potentially be generalized to other disease states and immunological phenotypes. For the cohort, immune exposure information was limited to CMV serostatus. In a later genetic analysis, a missense DCLRE1C variant was associated with V-gene and J-gene trimming of TCR beta chains, and the association was replicated in an independent cohort. In a later genetic analysis, fewer N-insertions in productive TCRs were reported among donors in an Asian-associated ancestry cluster than the approximately 670-donor mean. A further reported finding was that TCR beta sequences accurately predicted the HLA-A and HLA-B alleles for most subjects in the first cohort. Several of the top co-occurrence clusters appeared to be linked to parvovirus B19, influenza, CMV and Epstein-Barr virus, according to a later analysis. The classifier was reported to diagnose cytomegalovirus status with high specificity and sensitivity in both the original and validation cohorts. In a later analysis, TCR association rates were found to vary across HLA loci, with the most associated TCRs seen for DRB1 alleles and the fewest for HLA-C alleles. Three of the identified cytomegalovirus-associated TCR beta chains were confirmed in vitro to be specific for cytomegalovirus antigens. In a later analysis, most CMV-associated TCR beta chains were found to appear HLA-restricted, with HLA associations seemingly driven largely by CMV exposure. While some public TCRs were present in many individuals, most TCR sequences turned up only very rarely across donors. A cluster of highly shared sequence variants was judged likely to be a technical artifact of the sequencing pipeline. In an earlier analysis of some 550 of the donors, most TCR beta V segments were observed in productive rearrangements about 90% or about 30% of the time, broadly matching IMGT annotations. Roughly uniform sequencing depth across donors was assumed in presence/absence analyses, although this assumption may not hold. Assigning TCR associations to individual alleles was difficult when HLA alleles, especially DR and DQ, strongly co-occurred. Because counts were too low, 15 to 20 rarely observed V segments, including chromosome 9 orphons, were left out of the earlier analysis of 587 of the donors. The cohort was sequenced for TCR beta chains only, and without alpha or paired-chain data the features that could be detected were limited. A total of 150 to 200 TCR beta chains were listed by the study as associated with cytomegalovirus.

The cohort consisted of some 670 healthy bone marrow donors. At the time of sampling, every cohort member was nominally healthy, though immune exposures that went unrecorded were likely present. The donor tested CMV seronegative, placing the donor among the 350 to 400 seronegative members of the cohort. A peripheral blood sample was collected from each donor, and TCR beta sequencing was performed on peripheral blood mononuclear cells. Genomic DNA was extracted from the blood cell samples with the Qiagen DNeasy Blood Extraction Kit. The V end loses 10 bases and the J end loses 9 bases, and a stretch of 22 bases separates them. The CDR3 measures 14 amino acids from cysteine to phenylalanine. Only CDR3 DNA is held: 42 bases, read in frame from base 1. From a lookup of the germline V gene, CDR1 and CDR2 are MGHDK and SYGVNS. The library was prepared using the immunoSEQ multiplex PCR assay. For the multiplex PCR, a mixture combining 60 forward primers for TCR Vbeta segments and 13 reverse primers for TCR Jbeta segments was used. A multiplex PCR assay on genomic DNA amplified the CDR3 region of rearranged TCR beta genes. Amplified TCR beta libraries were sequenced as 87-base-pair reads on the Illumina HiSeq System. For the original study's pipeline: A later analysis counted approximately 76 million unique TCR beta chains across the 670 or so repertoires, and some 11 million of these chains were shared by at least two donors. Raw reads were error-corrected and collapsed into unique sequences with a nearest-neighbor algorithm that merged closely related sequences to remove PCR and sequencing errors. CDR3 sequences were aligned to IMGT reference sequences to assign V, D and J gene segments. For a sequence to be retained, a match of at least six nucleotides to both a V gene segment and a J gene segment was required. Rearrangements were called productive when the CDR3 lacked stop codons and stayed in frame with V and J; all others were non-productive. CDR3 was defined by IMGT convention, running from the second conserved V-encoded cysteine to the conserved J-encoded phenylalanine. The earlier analysis of about 620 of the donors excluded sequences that lacked an unambiguous match to a single V gene segment. In an earlier analysis of almost 600 of the donors, a V segment was called functional when productive rearrangements were above 56.7%, and segregating when the standard deviation between donors exceeded 5%. To diagnose cytomegalovirus status from the catalog of TCR beta chain sequences, a statistical classification framework was built. V and J gene assignment, in a later analysis, came from comparing TCR nucleotide sequences with IMGT/GENE-DB human TR gene sequences. A later analysis assigned CDR3 sequences and most-parsimonious VDJ recombination scenarios with the TCRdist pipeline. In a later analysis, each TCR beta chain was defined by its CDR3 amino acid sequence together with its V-gene family, and reads lacking a unique V-gene family were excluded. In a later analysis, approximately 590 highly shared, low-generation-probability nucleotide sequences were removed to address suspected cross-contamination and a sequencing artifact. In a later analysis, a clonal expansion index was calculated for each public chain from normalized within-repertoire ranks of inferred template counts. A later analysis computed generation probabilities with a VDJ recombination model fitted to out-of-frame rearrangements, and checked the results against IGoR. Hypergeometric tests were used in a later analysis to score TCR-TCR, TCR-HLA and TCR-CMV co-occurrence, with a repertoire-size bias correction applied to the TCR pairs. A later analysis estimated false discovery rates by permuting HLA or CMV assignments 20 times. In a later analysis, co-occurring TCRs were grouped using DBSCAN, with TCRdist sequence similarity added in when clustering inside HLA-allele-positive subsets. Repertoires with fewer than 30,000 or more than 120,000 public chains, plus five repertoires with anomalous nucleotide sharing, were excluded from co-occurrence clustering. Sourced from immuneACCESS, this table was stored by TCRdb with only in-frame sequences that have V and J called. A share of the clones is absent; for the studies checked, an unresolved V gene accounts for under half, and the remainder has no known explanation. V, J and clone size are taken as reported in that table, and D and trimming were inferred from the DNA itself. The sample yields about 130,000 clones; about 77% were counted once. Jointly, the top ten make up 1.3% to 1.5% of the sample.

This clone has just a few counts. No cognate antigen has been identified for it. No much larger clone exists at a distance of one base, and base qualities are not known. The rearranged chain carries TRBV25-1 and TRBJ1-5; the D gene is unclear. The material sequenced was PBMCs. This receptor was identified in a woman in her forties in good health and CMV-seronegative. CDR3 sequence: CATPGEAPPGPQHF. The DNA sequence follows: TGTGCCACCCCTGGGGAGGCCCCACCAGGGCCCCAGCATTTT. Extended through the reference TRBV25-1 and TRBJ1-5 proteins, this CDR3 yields the full variable domain: EADIYQTPRYLVIGTGKKITLECSQTMGHDKMYWYQQDPGMELHLIHYSYGVNSTEKGDLSSESTVSRIRTEHFPLTLESARPSHTSQYLCATPGEAPPGPQHFGDGTRLSIL.